This TCR beta chain was identified in a study of blood T cell repertoires in COVID-19. Across the study: Whether acute or convalescent, the COVID-19 samples came from the United States, Italy and Spain.

This table comes from immunoSEQ multiplex PCR, and its TCRdb copy is limited to in-frame clones, with some not included. Of some 250,000 clones detected, about 80% appear once; the ten largest clones hold over 12%. Trimming at V came to 3 bases and at J to 2 bases, leaving 7 bases not matched to a gene. The CDR3 is made up of 16 amino acids. Germline V gene sequence: CDR1 LNHDA, CDR2 SQIVND (reference sequence). Each participant's cohort was designated according to participant-reported clinical history. Donors in Cohort 3 counted as recovered after two negative PCRs, clearance, or symptom resolution.

This TCR came from a man aged 40-50 years who had recovered from COVID-19. This chain links TRBV19 with TRBJ2-1; TRBD1 aligns across 7 bases. Sequencing was carried out using PBMCs or T cells enriched from blood (not recorded which). CDR3 nucleotides: TGTGCCAGTAGTATCCTAGGGGGCTCCACCTACAATGAGCAGTTCTTC. Translated: CASSILGGSTYNEQFF.